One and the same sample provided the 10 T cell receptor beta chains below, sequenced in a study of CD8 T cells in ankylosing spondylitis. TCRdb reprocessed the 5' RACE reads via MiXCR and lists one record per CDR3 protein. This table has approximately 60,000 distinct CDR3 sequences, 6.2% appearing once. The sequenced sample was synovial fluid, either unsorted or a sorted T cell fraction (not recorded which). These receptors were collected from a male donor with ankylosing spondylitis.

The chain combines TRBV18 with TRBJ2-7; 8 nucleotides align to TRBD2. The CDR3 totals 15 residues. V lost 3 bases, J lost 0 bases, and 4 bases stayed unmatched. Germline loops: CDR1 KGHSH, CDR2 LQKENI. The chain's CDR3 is CASSPKSGSSYEQYF. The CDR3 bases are TGTGCCAGCTCACCGAAGAGCGGGAGCTCCTACGAGCAGTACTTC. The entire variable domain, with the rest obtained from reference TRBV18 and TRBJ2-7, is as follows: NAGVMQNPRHLVRRRGQEARLRCSPMKGHSHVYWYRQLPEEGLKFMVYLQKENIIDESGMPKERFSAEFPKEGPSILRIQQVVRGDSAAYFCASSPKSGSSYEQYFGPGTRLTVT.

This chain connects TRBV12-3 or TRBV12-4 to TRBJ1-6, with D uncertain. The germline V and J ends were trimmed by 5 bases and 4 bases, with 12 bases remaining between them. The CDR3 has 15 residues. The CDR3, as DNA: TGTGCCAGCAGTCCCGCGAGCGGTTATAATTCACCCCTCCACTTT. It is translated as CASSPASGYNSPLHF.

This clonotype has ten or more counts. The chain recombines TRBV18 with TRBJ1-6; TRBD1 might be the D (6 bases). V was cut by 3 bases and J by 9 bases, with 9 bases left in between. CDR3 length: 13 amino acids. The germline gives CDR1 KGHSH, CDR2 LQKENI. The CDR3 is CASSPGAISPLHF. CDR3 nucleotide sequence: TGTGCCAGCTCACCGGGGGCGATTTCACCCCTCCACTTT.

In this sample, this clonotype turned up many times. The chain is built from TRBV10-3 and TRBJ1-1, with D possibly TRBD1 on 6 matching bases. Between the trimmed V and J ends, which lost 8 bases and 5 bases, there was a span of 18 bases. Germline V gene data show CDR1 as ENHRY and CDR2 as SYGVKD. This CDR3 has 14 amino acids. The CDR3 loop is CAIGGAGVFTEAFF. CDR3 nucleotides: TGTGCCATCGGCGGGGCAGGGGTCTTTACTGAAGCTTTCTTT.

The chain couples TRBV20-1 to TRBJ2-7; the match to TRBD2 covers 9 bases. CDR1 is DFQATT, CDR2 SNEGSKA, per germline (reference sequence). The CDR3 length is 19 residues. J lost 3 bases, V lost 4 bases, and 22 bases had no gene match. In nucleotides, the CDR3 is TGCAGTGCTACCGACAATAGCGGGAGCTCAACCCTAGCACGCTACGAGCAGTACTTC. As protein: CSATDNSGSSTLARYEQYF.

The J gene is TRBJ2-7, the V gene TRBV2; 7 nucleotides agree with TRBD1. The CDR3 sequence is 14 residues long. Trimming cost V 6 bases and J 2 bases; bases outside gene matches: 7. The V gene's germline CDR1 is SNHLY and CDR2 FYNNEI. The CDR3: CASSRDSGTYEQYF. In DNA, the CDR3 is TGTGCCAGCAGCCGGGACAGCGGTACCTACGAGCAGTACTTC.

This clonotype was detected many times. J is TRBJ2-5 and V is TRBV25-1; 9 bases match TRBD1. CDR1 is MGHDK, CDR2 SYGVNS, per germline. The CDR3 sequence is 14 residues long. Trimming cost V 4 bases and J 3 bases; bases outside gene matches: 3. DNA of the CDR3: TGTGCCAGCAGTGGACAGGGGGGGGAAGAGACCCAGTACTTC. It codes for CASSGQGGEETQYF.

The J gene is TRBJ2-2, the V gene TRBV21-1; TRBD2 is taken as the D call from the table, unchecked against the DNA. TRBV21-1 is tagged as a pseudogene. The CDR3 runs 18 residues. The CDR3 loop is CASSKRASGIGGTGELFF. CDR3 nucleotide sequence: TGTGCCAGCAGCAAGCGCGCTAGCGGGATCGGCGGCACCGGGGAGCTGTTTTTT.

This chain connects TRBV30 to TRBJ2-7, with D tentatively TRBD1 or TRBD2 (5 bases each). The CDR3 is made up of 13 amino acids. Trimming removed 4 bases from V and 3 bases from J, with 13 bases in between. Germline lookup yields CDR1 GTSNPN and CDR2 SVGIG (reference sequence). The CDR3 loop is CAWNRDRYYEQYF. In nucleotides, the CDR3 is TGTGCCTGGAACCGGGACCGTTACTACGAGCAGTACTTC.

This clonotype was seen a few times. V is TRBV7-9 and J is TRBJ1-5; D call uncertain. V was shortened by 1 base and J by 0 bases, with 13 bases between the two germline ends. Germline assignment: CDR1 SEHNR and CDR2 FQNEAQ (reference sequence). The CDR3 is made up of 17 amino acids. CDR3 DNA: TGTGCCAGCAGCTTAGGGGCAGAACTGTATAGCAATCAGCCCCAGCATTTT. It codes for CASSLGAELYSNQPQHF.